This TCR beta chain was sequenced during a study of blood T cell repertoires in COVID-19. Whole-study context: Researchers got acute and convalescent COVID-19 samples from the United States, Italy and Spain. Sources were T cells, B-cell-depleted T cells, or PBMCs; the material itself was cDNA or gDNA.

The junction had 9 bases not matched to a gene; V was cut back by 7 bases and J by 5 bases. The germline gives CDR1 ENHRY, CDR2 SYGVKD. This CDR3 is 14 amino acids long. In the original processing: Amplification of reference gene primers provided the estimated nucleated cell counts. Profiling relied on immunoSEQ multiplex PCR, and the TCRdb table lists in-frame clones only, not all of them. V, J and clone size derive from that table, while D and trimming were established from the DNA sequence. The sample has tens of thousands of clones; around four fifths are singletons. This clonotype was obtained from a human donor in a cohort sampled during active COVID-19. The V gene is TRBV10-3, the J gene TRBJ2-7; 9 bases fit TRBD2. Source material: peripheral blood. CDR3 region: CAITNRGGGNEQYF. The DNA for the CDR3 is TGTGCCATCACAAATCGCGGGGGGGGGAACGAGCAGTACTTC.